This passage covers 17 T cell receptor beta chains from one sample sequenced in a study of blood T cell repertoires in COVID-19. The data were produced by immunoSEQ multiplex PCR, yet TCRdb's version contains in-frame clones alone and is incomplete. The sample has about 68,000 clones, about nine tenths seen once. Sequenced input: peripheral blood. The source is a man in his fifties or sixties with active COVID-19.

This rearrangement joins TRBV5-4 to TRBJ1-2, with D perhaps TRBD1 (5 bases). The CDR3 is 17 amino acids. Per germline, CDR1 SGHNT and CDR2 YYREEE (reference sequence). Between the trimmed V and J ends, which lost 6 bases and 3 bases, there was a span of 24 bases. CDR3 sequence: CASTLVGGQGEDYGYTF. The CDR3, as DNA: TGTGCCAGCACCCTGGTAGGTGGGCAGGGTGAGGACTATGGCTACACCTTC.

The rearrangement links TRBV30 to TRBJ2-2, with TRBD2 matching 13 bases. The J segment lost 4 bases and the V segment lost 4 bases, leaving 6 bases of the junction unmatched. The CDR3 spans 16 residues. Germline CDR1 and CDR2: GTSNPN and SVGIG (reference sequence). The CDR3 region has the DNA TGTGCCTGGAAGGGACTAGCGGGGAGTACCACCGGGGAGCTGTTTTTT. This translates into CAWKGLAGSTTGELFF.

This clone was counted a few times. V and J are TRBV7-8 and TRBJ1-2; D not certain. The CDR3 extends over 14 amino acids. Trimming stripped 5 bases from V and 3 bases from J, with 13 bases between. Per the germline V gene, CDR1 is SGHVS and CDR2 is FQNEAQ. The CDR3 DNA follows: TGTGCCAGCAGCCCAGTAACGGGAGACTATGGCTACACCTTC. Protein: CASSPVTGDYGYTF.

This sequence joins TRBV3-1 (or the pseudogene TRBV3-2) and TRBJ2-5; D is uncertain. Per germline, CDR1 LGHDT and CDR2 YNNKEL (reference sequence). Trimming removed 0 bases from V and 5 bases from J, with 13 bases in between. The CDR3 consists of 15 residues. DNA for the CDR3: TGTGCCAGCAGCCAAGATATAAGAATGGAGGAGACCCAGTACTTC. Amino acid sequence: CASSQDIRMEETQYF.

The chain has TRBV9 and TRBJ2-1; TRBD2 matches at 14 bases. The CDR3 is 17 amino acids. Trimming cost V 0 bases and J 6 bases; bases outside gene matches: 5. Germline assignment: CDR1 SGDLS and CDR2 YYNGEE. CDR3: CASSVEGLAGVPNEQFF. The CDR3 DNA sequence: TGTGCCAGCAGCGTAGAGGGACTAGCGGGAGTCCCCAATGAGCAGTTCTTC.

The chain uses TRBV6-2 or TRBV6-3 and TRBJ2-5, with 7 bases lining up with TRBD1. Trimming at V came to 4 bases and at J to 4 bases, leaving 3 bases not matched to a gene. The CDR3 totals 13 residues. Germline V gives CDR1 MNHEY, CDR2 SVGEGT. The CDR3 DNA follows: TGTGCCAGCAGTTTCGACAGGGCAGAGACCCAGTACTTC. Its protein is CASSFDRAETQYF.

The chain couples TRBV19 to TRBJ1-1; D is undetermined. V was shortened by 7 bases and J by 2 bases, with 14 bases between the two germline ends. The CDR3 is made up of 14 amino acids. Germline V gene data show CDR1 as LNHDA and CDR2 as SQIVND (reference sequence). CDR3 sequence: CASKPGVGNTEAFF. CDR3 DNA: TGTGCCAGTAAACCGGGAGTGGGAAACACTGAAGCTTTCTTT.

This chain uses TRBV6-5 with TRBJ2-2; 7 nucleotides agree with TRBD2. Germline CDR1 reads MNHEY; CDR2 reads SVGAGI. This CDR3 is built from 14 residues. Trimming removed 7 bases from V and 5 bases from J; junction bases left unmatched: 7. CDR3: CASMGRGRTGELFF. In DNA, the CDR3 is TGTGCCAGCATGGGGAGGGGCAGGACCGGGGAGCTGTTTTTT.

The V call is TRBV5-4, the J call TRBJ1-6, with D possibly being TRBD1 (5 bases). Trimming cost V 4 bases and J 9 bases, with 26 bases left between them. This CDR3 comprises 18 residues. CDR1 SGHNT and CDR2 YYREEE come from the germline V gene (reference sequence). The CDR3 nucleotides read TGTGCCAGCAGCAGACGGGGGGATTTGGCGGGGGGATTTTCACCCCTCCACTTT. Its translation is CASSRRGDLAGGFSPLHF.

This clone was detected once. J is TRBJ1-4 and V is TRBV5-4; D might be TRBD1 (5 bases). This CDR3 comprises 16 residues. The ends were cut back, 6 bases at V and 2 bases at J, with 17 bases in the middle. Germline V CDR1 and CDR2: SGHNT, YYREEE (reference sequence). The CDR3 region has the DNA TGTGCCAGCAAGATTTTCGGGGGAGCGACTAATGAAAAACTGTTTTTT. Amino acid sequence: CASKIFGGATNEKLFF.

This clone appeared once. The gene calls are TRBV7-3 and TRBJ2-7, with D tentatively TRBD1 (6 bases). V was clipped by 4 bases and J by 4 bases, with 8 bases between them. The CDR3 covers 12 residues. Germline V lookup: CDR1 SGHTA, CDR2 FQGTGA. CDR3 coding DNA: TGTGCCAGCAGCTCTACAGGGTACGAGCAGTACTTC. This sequence encodes CASSSTGYEQYF.

This chain joins TRBV21-1 and TRBJ1-2. TRBV21-1 is listed as a pseudogene. The CDR3 contains 12 residues. The CDR3 sequence: CAAWWRVVGYTF. Here the CDR3 DNA reads TGTGCAGCTTGGTGGCGGGTTGTTGGCTACACCTTC.

The chain is built from TRBV6-2 or TRBV6-3 and TRBJ2-4; TRBD2 agrees at 9 bases. There are 16 residues in the CDR3. Germline V gene lookup returns CDR1 MNHEY and CDR2 SVGEGT. V shed 5 bases, J shed 3 bases, and the junction held 8 bases outside the gene matches. The CDR3 DNA is TGTGCCAGCAGTGGGCTGGGACTAGCTCACAAAAACATTCAGTACTTC. Translating it yields CASSGLGLAHKNIQYF.

V gene TRBV7-3 combines with J gene TRBJ2-3, with 8 bases matching TRBD2. Germline V gives CDR1 SGHTA, CDR2 FQGTGA. V gave up 3 bases and J gave up 3 bases; unmatched junction bases: 5. This CDR3 has 15 amino acids. DNA for the CDR3: TGTGCCAGCAGCTTCGCGGGGGGCACTACAGATACGCAGTATTTT. This translates into CASSFAGGTTDTQYF.

This chain uses TRBV9 with TRBJ2-7, with 9 bases lining up with TRBD2. Trimming took 3 bases from V and 3 from J; bases not matched to a gene: 7. The CDR3 is 15 amino acids. Germline V gene lookup returns CDR1 SGDLS and CDR2 YYNGEE. Written as DNA, the CDR3 is TGTGCCAGCAGCGCCGGGGGTAGCGGGAGCTACGAGCAGTACTTC. Encoded protein: CASSAGGSGSYEQYF.

V usage is TRBV11-2 and J usage is TRBJ2-2, with D perhaps TRBD2 (5 bases). Germline CDR1 is SGHAT and CDR2 is FQNNGV. The CDR3 length is 14 residues. The germline V and J ends were trimmed by 1 base and 6 bases, with 9 bases remaining between them. CDR3 loop: CASSLAGTAGELFF. The CDR3, as DNA: TGTGCCAGCAGCTTAGCGGGAACGGCCGGGGAGCTGTTTTTT. Supplemented by reference TRBV11-2 and TRBJ2-2, the full variable domain reads EAGVAQSPRYKIIEKRQSVAFWCNPISGHATLYWYQQILGQGPKLLIQFQNNGVVDDSQLPKDRFSAERLKGVDSTLKIQPAKLEDSAVYLCASSLAGTAGELFFGEGSRLTVL.

In the case of this clone: One end of the junction fails to match germline, which may point to a read error. The chain joins TRBV15 to TRBJ1-5; 12 nucleotides agree with TRBD1. This CDR3 is built from 14 residues. The V gene's germline CDR1 is LNHNV and CDR2 YYDKDF (reference sequence). The CDR3 region is CATSGTGGNQPQHF. CDR3 DNA: TGTGCCACCAGCGGGACAGGGGGCAACCAGCCCCAGCATTTT.